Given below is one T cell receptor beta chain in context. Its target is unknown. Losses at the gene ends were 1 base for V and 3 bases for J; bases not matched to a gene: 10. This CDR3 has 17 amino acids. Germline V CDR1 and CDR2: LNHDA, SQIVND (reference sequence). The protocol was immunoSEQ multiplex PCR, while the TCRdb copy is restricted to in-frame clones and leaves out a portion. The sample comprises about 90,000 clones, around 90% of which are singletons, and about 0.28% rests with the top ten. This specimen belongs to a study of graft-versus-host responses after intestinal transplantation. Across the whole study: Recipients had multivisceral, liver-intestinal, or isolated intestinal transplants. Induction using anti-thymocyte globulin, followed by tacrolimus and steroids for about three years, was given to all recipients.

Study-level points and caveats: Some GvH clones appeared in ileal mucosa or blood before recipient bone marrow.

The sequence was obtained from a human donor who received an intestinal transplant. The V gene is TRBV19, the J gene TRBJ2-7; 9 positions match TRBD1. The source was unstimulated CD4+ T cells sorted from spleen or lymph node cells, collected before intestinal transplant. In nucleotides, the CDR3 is TGTGCCAGTAGTATAGTACTTTTCCGGGACAGGGTCTACGAGCAGTACTTC. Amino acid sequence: CASSIVLFRDRVYEQYF.